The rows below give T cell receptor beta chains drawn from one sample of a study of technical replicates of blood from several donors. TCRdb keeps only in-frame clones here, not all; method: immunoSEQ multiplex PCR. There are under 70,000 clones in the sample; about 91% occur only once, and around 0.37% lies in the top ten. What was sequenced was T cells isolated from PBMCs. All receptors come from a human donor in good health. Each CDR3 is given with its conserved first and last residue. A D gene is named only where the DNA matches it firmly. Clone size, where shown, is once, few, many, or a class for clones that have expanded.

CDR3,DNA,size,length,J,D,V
CASSLGHLSTDTQYF,TGTGCCAGCAGTTTGGGCCACCTAAGCACAGATACGCAGTATTTT,-,15,TRBJ2-3,-,TRBV7-9
CSVESQGPDYGYTF,TGCAGCGTTGAAAGCCAGGGGCCTGACTATGGCTACACCTTC,-,14,TRBJ1-2,-,TRBV29-1
CASSFQGGPNEKLFF,TGCGCCAGCAGCTTTCAGGGAGGGCCGAATGAAAAACTGTTTTTT,once,15,TRBJ1-4,-,TRBV5-1
CASSLSGTYNEQFF,TGTGCCAGCAGCCTTAGCGGGACCTACAATGAGCAGTTCTTC,-,14,TRBJ2-1,TRBD2,TRBV14
CAASGDGYTF,TGTGCCGCTTCCGGGGATGGCTACACCTTC,-,10,TRBJ1-2,-,TRBV7-9
CAISPDLDYEQYF,TGTGCCATCAGTCCAGACTTGGATTACGAGCAGTACTTC,few,13,TRBJ2-7,-,TRBV10-3
CASSMKIGYNEQFF,TGCGCCAGCTCGATGAAGATCGGGTACAATGAGCAGTTCTTC,-,14,TRBJ2-1,-,TRBV5-1
CASSRVSYEQYF,TGTGCCAGCAGTCGGGTCTCCTACGAGCAGTACTTC,-,12,TRBJ2-7,-,TRBV6-5
CASSTPLLRDEQYF,TGTGCCAGTAGTACTCCCCTCCTGAGGGACGAGCAGTACTTC,-,14,TRBJ2-7,-,TRBV19
CASRTGQANTGELFF,TGTGCCAGTAGGACGGGACAGGCGAACACCGGGGAGCTGTTTTTT,-,15,TRBJ2-2,TRBD1,TRBV19
CASSLRVRGSYNEQFF,TGTGCCAGCAGTTTACGGGTCCGAGGCTCCTACAATGAGCAGTTCTTC,-,16,TRBJ2-1,-,TRBV28
CASSHRLAEFNEQFF,TGCGCCAGCAGCCACAGACTAGCGGAGTTCAATGAGCAGTTCTTC,-,15,TRBJ2-1,TRBD2,TRBV4-1
CASSLGLASVDEQFF,TGTGCCAGCAGTTTAGGACTAGCCTCTGTCGATGAGCAGTTCTTC,-,15,TRBJ2-1,TRBD2,TRBV6-5
CASSELDEKLFF,TGTGCCAGTAGTGAGTTGGATGAAAAACTGTTTTTT,-,12,TRBJ1-4,-,TRBV19
CASTFPTREDTEAFF,TGTGCCAGCACTTTCCCCACCAGGGAGGACACTGAAGCTTTCTTT,once,15,TRBJ1-1,-,TRBV11-2
CASSYEGGTGELFF,TGTGCCAGCAGTTACGAGGGAGGTACCGGGGAGCTGTTTTTT,-,14,TRBJ2-2,-,TRBV6-5
CASSWTSGRGNEQFF,TGTGCCAGCTCCTGGACTAGCGGGAGGGGCAATGAGCAGTTCTTC,once,15,TRBJ2-1,TRBD2,TRBV7-3
CASSPYTGELFF,TGTGCCAGCAGCCCATACACCGGGGAGCTGTTTTTT,once,12,TRBJ2-2,-,TRBV11-2
CAISQQLAGGKDTQYF,TGTGCCATCAGCCAACAACTAGCGGGAGGCAAGGATACGCAGTATTTT,-,16,TRBJ2-3,TRBD2,TRBV10-3
CATSRDSGERQPQHF,TGTGCCACCAGCAGAGATTCCGGGGAGAGGCAGCCCCAGCATTTT,once,15,TRBJ1-5,-,TRBV15
CASSLWASGRVGNEQFF,TGTGCCAGCAGTTTATGGGCTAGCGGGAGGGTGGGCAATGAGCAGTTCTTC,-,17,TRBJ2-1,TRBD2,TRBV27
CASSLGSLAGLFF,TGTGCCAGCAGTTTGGGGAGTCTGGCAGGGCTGTTTTTT,-,13,TRBJ2-2,-,TRBV27
CASSADRDYSNTGELFF,TGTGCCAGCAGCGCAGACCGGGACTACTCGAACACCGGGGAGCTGTTTTTT,-,17,TRBJ2-2,TRBD2,TRBV9
CASSGGGGYGYTF,TGTGCCAGTTCCGGCGGGGGAGGGTATGGCTACACCTTC,-,13,TRBJ1-2,-,TRBV6-1
CASSPLAAQVPYEQYF,TGTGCCAGCAGTCCCCTAGCGGCTCAGGTACCCTACGAGCAGTACTTC,-,16,TRBJ2-7,TRBD2,TRBV28
CASSSDGHNEQFF,TGTGCCAGCAGTAGCGACGGCCACAATGAGCAGTTCTTC,-,13,TRBJ2-1,-,TRBV6-5
CSVSRTGSYEQYF,TGCAGCGTTTCTCGGACAGGGTCTTACGAGCAGTACTTC,-,13,TRBJ2-7,TRBD1,TRBV29-1
CASSATGMNTEAFF,TGTGCCAGCAGTGCTACCGGGATGAACACTGAAGCTTTCTTT,-,14,TRBJ1-1,-,TRBV6-4
CASSPPRGREGLADTQYF,TGTGCCAGCAGCCCCCCGAGAGGGAGGGAGGGACTGGCAGATACGCAGTATTTT,-,18,TRBJ2-3,TRBD2,TRBV5-4